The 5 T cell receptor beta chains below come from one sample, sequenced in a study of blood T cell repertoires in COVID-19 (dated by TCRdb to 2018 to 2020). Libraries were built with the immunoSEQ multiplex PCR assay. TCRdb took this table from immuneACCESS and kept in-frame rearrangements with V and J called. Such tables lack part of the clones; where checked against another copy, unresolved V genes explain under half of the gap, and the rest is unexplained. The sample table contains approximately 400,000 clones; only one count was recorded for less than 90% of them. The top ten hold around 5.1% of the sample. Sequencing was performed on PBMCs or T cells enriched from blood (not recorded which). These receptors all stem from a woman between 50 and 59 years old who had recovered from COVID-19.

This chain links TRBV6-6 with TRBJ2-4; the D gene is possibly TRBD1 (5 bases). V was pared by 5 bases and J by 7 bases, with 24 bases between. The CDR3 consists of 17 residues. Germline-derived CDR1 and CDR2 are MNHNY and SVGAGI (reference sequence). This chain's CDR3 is CASSPRVNGATLNIQYF. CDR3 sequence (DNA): TGTGCCAGCAGTCCTCGGGTCAATGGGGCCACATTGAACATTCAGTACTTC.

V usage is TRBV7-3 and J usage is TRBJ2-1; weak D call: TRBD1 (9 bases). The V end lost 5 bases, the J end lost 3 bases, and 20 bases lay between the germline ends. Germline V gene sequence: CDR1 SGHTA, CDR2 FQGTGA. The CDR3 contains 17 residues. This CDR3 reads CASSPQGASGFYNEQFF. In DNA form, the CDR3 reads TGTGCCAGCAGCCCACAGGGGGCTAGCGGGTTCTACAATGAGCAGTTCTTC.

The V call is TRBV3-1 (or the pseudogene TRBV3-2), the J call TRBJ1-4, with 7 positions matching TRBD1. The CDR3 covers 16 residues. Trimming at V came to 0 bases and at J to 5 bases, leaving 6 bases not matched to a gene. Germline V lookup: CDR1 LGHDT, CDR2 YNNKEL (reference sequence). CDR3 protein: CASSQERQGRNEKLFF. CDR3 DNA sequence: TGTGCCAGCAGCCAAGAGAGACAGGGCCGGAATGAAAAACTGTTTTTT.

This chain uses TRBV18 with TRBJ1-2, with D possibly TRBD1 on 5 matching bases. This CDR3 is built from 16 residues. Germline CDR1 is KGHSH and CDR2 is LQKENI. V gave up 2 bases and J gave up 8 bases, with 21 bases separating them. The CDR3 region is CASSPNEGVGFGGYTF. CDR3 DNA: TGTGCCAGCTCACCAAATGAAGGGGTAGGGTTCGGCGGCTACACCTTC. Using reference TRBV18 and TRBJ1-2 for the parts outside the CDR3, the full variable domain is NAGVMQNPRHLVRRRGQEARLRCSPMKGHSHVYWYRQLPEEGLKFMVYLQKENIIDESGMPKERFSAEFPKEGPSILRIQQVVRGDSAAYFCASSPNEGVGFGGYTFGSGTRLTVV.

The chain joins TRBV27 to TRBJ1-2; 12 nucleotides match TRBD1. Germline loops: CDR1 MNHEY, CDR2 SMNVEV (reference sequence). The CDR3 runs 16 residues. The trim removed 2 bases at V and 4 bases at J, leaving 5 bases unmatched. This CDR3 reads CASSLRGQGAPYGYTF. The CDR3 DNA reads TGTGCCAGCAGTTTAAGGGGACAGGGGGCTCCCTATGGCTACACCTTC.